This T cell receptor (beta chain) appears in the sequencing data of a study of blood T cell repertoires in COVID-19. Germline CDR1 MNHEY, CDR2 SMNVEV (reference sequence). This CDR3 contains 20 residues. The V and J ends lost 8 bases and 0 bases, in that order; junction bases with no gene match: 20. Sequencing was performed with immunoSEQ multiplex PCR; in TCRdb, only in-frame clones are kept and a portion is missing. The sample yields about 210,000 clones, roughly 88% seen once. Sequencing input: peripheral blood. The receptor's source is a man younger than 35 with active or convalescent COVID-19. V and J are TRBV27 and TRBJ2-3; 10 bases fit TRBD2. CDR3 coding DNA: TGTGCCAGCCGCCGAGGGCTAGCGGGAGAGGTTGGGCCGAGCACAGATACGCAGTATTTT. As protein: CASRRGLAGEVGPSTDTQYF.